This T cell receptor beta chain was identified during a study of cytomegalovirus exposure and HLA in healthy donors. The overall study: Of several hundred genotyped donors, roughly 81% grouped in the Caucasian-associated ancestry cluster. Study-wide points: Association of a missense DCLRE1C variant with TCR beta V- and J-gene trimming was reported in a later analysis. TCR beta chains associated with HLA were, in a later analysis, more clonally expanded than equally common others.

Germline-derived CDR1 and CDR2 are MNHEY and SVGAGI. Trimming removed 6 bases at V and 7 bases at J, with 15 bases between. The CDR3 contains 13 residues. Points on this clone: Its antigen remains unidentified.

Vbeta (60) and Jbeta (13) primers were used in the PCR. Clones were sequenced by immunoSEQ multiplex PCR, and TCRdb holds only the in-frame ones, with some missing. The top ten hold about 2% of the sample, which has about 190,000 clones, around 80% seen once. This chain connects TRBV6-5 to TRBJ1-2; unclear D gene. The sequenced sample was PBMCs. The receptor's source is a woman aged 25 to 39 in good health and CMV-seronegative. The CDR3 loop is CASSGILAFGYTF. DNA of the CDR3: TGTGCCAGCAGCGGGATTTTGGCGTTTGGCTACACCTTC.